This T cell receptor beta chain was captured by sequencing in a study of T cell clonotyping in hematopoietic cell transplantation. Findings of the study overall: Cells were unsorted, so CD4 and CD8 contributions were not separated.

Method: immunoSEQ multiplex PCR; TCRdb's copy keeps in-frame clones and lacks some. Of 5,400 or so clones in the sample, approximately 30% are singletons; the top ten hold around 16%. By share of the sample, this clone is medium-sized. The antigen remains unidentified. Germline CDR1 reads MNHEY; CDR2 reads SVGAGI. Trimming left V 2 bases short and J 3 bases short, with 7 bases between. CDR3 size: 13 residues. Time point reported: recipient sample about 28 days before transplant, after cytoreduction. Samples: about 28 days before transplant, then days 30, 100 and 180 after. This chain uses TRBV6-5 with TRBJ2-5, with no clear D. The TCR was taken from a middle-aged man with myelofibrosis. Some clones in this sample may be carry-over from other donors' samples. The starting material was peripheral blood mononuclear cells, obtained before stem cell transplant. CDR3 protein: CASSYAPKETQYF. The CDR3 DNA reads as TGTGCCAGCAGTTACGCCCCGAAAGAGACCCAGTACTTC.